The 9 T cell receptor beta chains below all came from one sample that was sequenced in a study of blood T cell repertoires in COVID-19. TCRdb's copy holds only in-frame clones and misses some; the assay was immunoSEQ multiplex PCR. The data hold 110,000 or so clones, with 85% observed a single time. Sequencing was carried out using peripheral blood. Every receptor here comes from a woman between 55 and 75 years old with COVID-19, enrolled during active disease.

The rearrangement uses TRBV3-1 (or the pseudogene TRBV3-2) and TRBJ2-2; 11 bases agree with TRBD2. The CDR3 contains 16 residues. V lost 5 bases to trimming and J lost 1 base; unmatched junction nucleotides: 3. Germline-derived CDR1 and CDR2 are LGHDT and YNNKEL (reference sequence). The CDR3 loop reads CASSLLAGVNTGELFF. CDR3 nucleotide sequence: TGTGCCAGCAGCTTACTAGCGGGGGTGAACACCGGGGAGCTGTTTTTT.

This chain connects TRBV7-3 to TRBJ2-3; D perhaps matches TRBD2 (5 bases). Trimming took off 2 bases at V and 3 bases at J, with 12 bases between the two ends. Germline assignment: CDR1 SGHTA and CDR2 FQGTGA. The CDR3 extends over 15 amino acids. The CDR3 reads CASSLEGRGTDTQYF. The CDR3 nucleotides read TGTGCCAGCAGCTTAGAGGGCCGAGGGACAGATACGCAGTATTTT.

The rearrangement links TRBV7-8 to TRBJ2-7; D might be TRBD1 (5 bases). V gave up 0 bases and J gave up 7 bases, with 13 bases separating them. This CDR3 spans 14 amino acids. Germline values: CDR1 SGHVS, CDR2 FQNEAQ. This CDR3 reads CASSLAQGTPEQYF. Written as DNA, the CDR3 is TGTGCCAGCAGCTTAGCCCAGGGTACCCCTGAGCAGTACTTC.

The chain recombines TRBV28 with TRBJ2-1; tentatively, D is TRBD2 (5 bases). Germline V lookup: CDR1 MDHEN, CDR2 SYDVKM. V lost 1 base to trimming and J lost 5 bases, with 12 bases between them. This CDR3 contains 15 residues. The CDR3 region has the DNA TGTGCCAGCAGTTTATCCGTGGCTAGCAACAATGAGCAGTTCTTC. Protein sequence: CASSLSVASNNEQFF.

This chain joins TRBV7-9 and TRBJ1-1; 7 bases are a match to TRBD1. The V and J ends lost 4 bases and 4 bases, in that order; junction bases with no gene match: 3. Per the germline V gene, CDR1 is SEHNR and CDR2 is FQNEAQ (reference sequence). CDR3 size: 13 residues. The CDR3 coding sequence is TGTGCCAGCAGCTCGGGACAGTTCACTGAAGCTTTCTTT. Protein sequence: CASSSGQFTEAFF.

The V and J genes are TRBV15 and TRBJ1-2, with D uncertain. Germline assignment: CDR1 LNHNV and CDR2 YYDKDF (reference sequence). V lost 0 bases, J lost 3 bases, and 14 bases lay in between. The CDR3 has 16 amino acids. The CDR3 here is CATSRDAVSIYYGYTF. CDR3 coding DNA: TGTGCCACCAGCAGAGACGCCGTCAGTATTTACTATGGCTACACCTTC.

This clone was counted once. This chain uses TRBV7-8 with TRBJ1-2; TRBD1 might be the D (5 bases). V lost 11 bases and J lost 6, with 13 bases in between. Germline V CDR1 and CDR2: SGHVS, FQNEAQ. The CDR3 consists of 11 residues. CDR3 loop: CAGWGVDGYTF. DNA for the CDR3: TGTGCCGGCTGGGGGGTTGATGGCTACACCTTC.

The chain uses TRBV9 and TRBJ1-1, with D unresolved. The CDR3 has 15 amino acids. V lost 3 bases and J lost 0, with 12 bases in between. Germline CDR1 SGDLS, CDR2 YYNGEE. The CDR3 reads CASSAPRGMNTEAFF. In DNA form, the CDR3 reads TGTGCCAGCAGCGCCCCCCGGGGAATGAACACTGAAGCTTTCTTT.

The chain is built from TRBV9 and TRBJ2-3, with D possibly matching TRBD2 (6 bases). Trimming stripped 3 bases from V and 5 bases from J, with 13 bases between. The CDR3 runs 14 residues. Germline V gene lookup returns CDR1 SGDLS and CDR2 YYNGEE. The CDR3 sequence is CASSASVGGDTQYF. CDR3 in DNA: TGTGCCAGCAGCGCTAGCGTGGGCGGAGATACGCAGTATTTT.